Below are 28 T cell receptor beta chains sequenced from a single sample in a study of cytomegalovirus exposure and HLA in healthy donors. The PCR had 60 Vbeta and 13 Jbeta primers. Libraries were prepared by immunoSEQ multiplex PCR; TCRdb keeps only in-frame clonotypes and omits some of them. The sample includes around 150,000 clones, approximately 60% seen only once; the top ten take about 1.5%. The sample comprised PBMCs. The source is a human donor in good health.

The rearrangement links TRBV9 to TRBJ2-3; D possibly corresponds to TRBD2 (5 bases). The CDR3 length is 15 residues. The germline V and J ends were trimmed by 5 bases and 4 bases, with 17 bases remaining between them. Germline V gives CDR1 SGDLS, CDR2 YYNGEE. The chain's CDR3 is CASSIDEGVSDTQYF. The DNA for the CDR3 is TGTGCCAGCAGTATAGATGAGGGAGTCTCAGATACGCAGTATTTT.

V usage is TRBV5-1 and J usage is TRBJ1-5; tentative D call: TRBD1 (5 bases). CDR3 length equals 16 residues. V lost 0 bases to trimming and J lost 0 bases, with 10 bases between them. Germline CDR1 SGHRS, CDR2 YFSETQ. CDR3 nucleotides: TGCGCCAGCAGCTTGGGCGGGGGAGATAGCAATCAGCCCCAGCATTTT. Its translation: CASSLGGGDSNQPQHF.

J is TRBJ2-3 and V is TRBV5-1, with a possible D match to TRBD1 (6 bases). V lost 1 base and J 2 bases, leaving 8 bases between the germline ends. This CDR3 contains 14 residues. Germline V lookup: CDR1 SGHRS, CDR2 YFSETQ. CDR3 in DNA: TGCGCCAGCAGCTTGCGACAGGCCACAGATACGCAGTATTTT. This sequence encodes CASSLRQATDTQYF.

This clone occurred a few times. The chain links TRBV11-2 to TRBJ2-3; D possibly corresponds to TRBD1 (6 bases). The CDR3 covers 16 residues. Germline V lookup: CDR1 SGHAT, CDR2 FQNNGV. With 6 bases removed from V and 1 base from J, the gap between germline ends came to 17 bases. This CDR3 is CASRSPEGQGTDTQYF. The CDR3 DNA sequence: TGTGCCAGCAGATCCCCAGAGGGACAAGGCACAGATACGCAGTATTTT.

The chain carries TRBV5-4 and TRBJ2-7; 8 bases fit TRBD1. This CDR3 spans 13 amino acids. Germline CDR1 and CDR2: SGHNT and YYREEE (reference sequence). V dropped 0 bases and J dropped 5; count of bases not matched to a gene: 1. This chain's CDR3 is CASSLAGGDEQYF. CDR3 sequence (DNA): TGTGCCAGCAGCTTGGCAGGGGGCGACGAGCAGTACTTC. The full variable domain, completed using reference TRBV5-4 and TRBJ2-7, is ETGVTQSPTHLIKTRGQQVTLRCSSQSGHNTVSWYQQALGQGPQFIFQYYREEENGRGNFPPRFSGLQFPNYSSELNVNALELDDSALYLCASSLAGGDEQYFGPGTRLTVT.

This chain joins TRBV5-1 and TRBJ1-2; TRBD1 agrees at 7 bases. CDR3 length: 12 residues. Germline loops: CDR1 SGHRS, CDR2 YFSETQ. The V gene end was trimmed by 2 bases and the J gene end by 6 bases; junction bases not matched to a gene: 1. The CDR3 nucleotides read TGCGCCAGCAGCTTCCAGGGGGATGGCTACACCTTC. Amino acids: CASSFQGDGYTF. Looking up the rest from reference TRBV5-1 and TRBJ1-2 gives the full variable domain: KAGVTQTPRYLIKTRGQQVTLSCSPISGHRSVSWYQQTPGQGLQFLFEYFSETQRNKGNFPGRFSGRQFSNSRSEMNVSTLELGDSALYLCASSFQGDGYTFGSGTRLTVV.

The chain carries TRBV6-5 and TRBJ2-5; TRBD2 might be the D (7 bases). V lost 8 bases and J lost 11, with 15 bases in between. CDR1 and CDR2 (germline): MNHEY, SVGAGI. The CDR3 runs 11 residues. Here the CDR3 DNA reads TGTGCCAGCCGACAAGGGGGGGAGCAGTACTTC. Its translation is CASRQGGEQYF.

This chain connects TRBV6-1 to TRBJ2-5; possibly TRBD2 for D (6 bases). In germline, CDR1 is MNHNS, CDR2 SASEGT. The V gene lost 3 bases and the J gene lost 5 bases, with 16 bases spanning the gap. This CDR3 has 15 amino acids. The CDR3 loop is CASSDGGWTGETQYF. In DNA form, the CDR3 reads TGTGCCAGCAGTGACGGGGGATGGACGGGGGAGACCCAGTACTTC.

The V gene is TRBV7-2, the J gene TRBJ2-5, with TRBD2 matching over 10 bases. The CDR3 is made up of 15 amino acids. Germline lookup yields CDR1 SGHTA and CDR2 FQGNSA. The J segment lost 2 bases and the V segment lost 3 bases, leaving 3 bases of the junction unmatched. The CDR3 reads CASSFSTSGQETQYF. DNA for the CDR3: TGTGCCAGCAGCTTTTCGACTAGCGGGCAAGAGACCCAGTACTTC.

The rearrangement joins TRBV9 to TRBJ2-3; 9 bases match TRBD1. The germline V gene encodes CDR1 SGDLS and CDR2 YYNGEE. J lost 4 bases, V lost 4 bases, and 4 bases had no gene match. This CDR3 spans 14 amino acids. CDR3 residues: CASSRTGVPDTQYF. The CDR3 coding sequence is TGTGCCAGCAGCCGGACAGGGGTACCAGATACGCAGTATTTT. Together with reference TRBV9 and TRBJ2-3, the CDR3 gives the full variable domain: DSGVTQTPKHLITATGQRVTLRCSPRSGDLSVYWYQQSLDQGLQFLIQYYNGEERAKGNILERFSAQQFPDLHSELNLSSLELGDSALYFCASSRTGVPDTQYFGPGTRLTVL.

The CDR3 sequence: CASTVSGSSYNEQFF. The CDR3 nucleotides read TGTGCCAGCACCGTCAGCGGGAGCTCCTACAATGAGCAGTTCTTC. V gene TRBV9 combines with J gene TRBJ2-1; 8 nucleotides align to TRBD2. V trimming: 6 bases; J trimming: 0 bases; junction bases outside the gene matches: 5. Germline V gene sequence: CDR1 SGDLS, CDR2 YYNGEE. This CDR3 spans 15 amino acids. The variable domain in full, completed from reference TRBV9 and TRBJ2-1, reads DSGVTQTPKHLITATGQRVTLRCSPRSGDLSVYWYQQSLDQGLQFLIQYYNGEERAKGNILERFSAQQFPDLHSELNLSSLELGDSALYFCASTVSGSSYNEQFFGPGTRLTVL.

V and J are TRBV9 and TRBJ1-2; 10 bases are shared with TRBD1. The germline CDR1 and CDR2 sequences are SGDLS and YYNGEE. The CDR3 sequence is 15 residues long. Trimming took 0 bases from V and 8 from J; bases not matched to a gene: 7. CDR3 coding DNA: TGTGCCAGCAGCGTAGATGAGACAGGGGGCCTCGGCTACACCTTC. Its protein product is CASSVDETGGLGYTF.

The CDR3, as DNA: TGTGCCACCAGCAGACTCGGACTAGTCCAGGAGACCCAGTACTTC. Translation: CATSRLGLVQETQYF. This sequence joins TRBV15 and TRBJ2-5; TRBD2 aligns across 7 bases. CDR3 size: 15 residues. V trimming: 2 bases; J trimming: 5 bases; junction bases outside the gene matches: 8. Germline lookup yields CDR1 LNHNV and CDR2 YYDKDF (reference sequence).

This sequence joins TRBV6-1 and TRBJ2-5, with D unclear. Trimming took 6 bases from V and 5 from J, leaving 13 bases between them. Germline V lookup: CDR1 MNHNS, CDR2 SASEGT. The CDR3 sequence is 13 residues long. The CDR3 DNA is TGTGCCAGCAGGACTGGTTCCGCGGAGACCCAGTACTTC. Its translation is CASRTGSAETQYF.

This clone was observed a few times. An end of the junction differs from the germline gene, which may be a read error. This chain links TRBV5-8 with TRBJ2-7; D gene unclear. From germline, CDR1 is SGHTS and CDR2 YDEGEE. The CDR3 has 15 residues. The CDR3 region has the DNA TGTGCCAGAAGCTTGGGCGGAACCTCAGCCTACGAGCAGTACTTC. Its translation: CARSLGGTSAYEQYF.

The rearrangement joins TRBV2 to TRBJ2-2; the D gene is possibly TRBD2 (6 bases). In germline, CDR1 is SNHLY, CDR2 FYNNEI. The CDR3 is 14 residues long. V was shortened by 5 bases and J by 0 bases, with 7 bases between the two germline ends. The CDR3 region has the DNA TGTGCCAGCAGTCGGGAGTCGAACACCGGGGAGCTGTTTTTT. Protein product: CASSRESNTGELFF.

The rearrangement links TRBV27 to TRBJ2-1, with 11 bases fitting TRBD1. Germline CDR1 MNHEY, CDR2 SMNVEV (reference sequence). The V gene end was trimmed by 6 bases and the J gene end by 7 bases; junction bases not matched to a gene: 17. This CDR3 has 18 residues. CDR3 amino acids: CASSTQRGGQGVWNEQFF. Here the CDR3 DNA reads TGTGCCAGCAGCACCCAGAGGGGGGGACAGGGGGTCTGGAATGAGCAGTTCTTC.

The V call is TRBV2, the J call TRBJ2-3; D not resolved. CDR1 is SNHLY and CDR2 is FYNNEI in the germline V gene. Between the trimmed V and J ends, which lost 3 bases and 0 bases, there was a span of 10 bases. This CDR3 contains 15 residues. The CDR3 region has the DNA TGTGCCAGCAGTGACAGGCCCTTTAGCACAGATACGCAGTATTTT. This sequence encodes CASSDRPFSTDTQYF.

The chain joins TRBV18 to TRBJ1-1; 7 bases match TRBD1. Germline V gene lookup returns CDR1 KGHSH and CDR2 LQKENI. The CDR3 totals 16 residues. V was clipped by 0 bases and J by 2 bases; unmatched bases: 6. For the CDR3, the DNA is TGTGCCAGCTCACCACCTATGGCAGGGGGAAACACTGAAGCTTTCTTT. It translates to CASSPPMAGGNTEAFF.

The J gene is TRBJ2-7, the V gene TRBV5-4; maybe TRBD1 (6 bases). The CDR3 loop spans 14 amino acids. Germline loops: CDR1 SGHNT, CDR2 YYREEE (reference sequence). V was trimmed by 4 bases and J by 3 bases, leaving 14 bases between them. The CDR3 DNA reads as TGTGCCAGCAGCGGTACACAGGGCCTCTACGAGCAGTACTTC. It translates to CASSGTQGLYEQYF.

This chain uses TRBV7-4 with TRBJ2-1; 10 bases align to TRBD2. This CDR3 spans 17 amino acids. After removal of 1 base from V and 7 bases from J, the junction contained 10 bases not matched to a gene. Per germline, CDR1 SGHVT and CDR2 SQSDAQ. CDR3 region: CASSLGPSGRVVNEQFF. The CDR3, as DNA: TGTGCCAGCAGCTTAGGCCCTAGCGGGAGAGTAGTAAATGAGCAGTTCTTC.

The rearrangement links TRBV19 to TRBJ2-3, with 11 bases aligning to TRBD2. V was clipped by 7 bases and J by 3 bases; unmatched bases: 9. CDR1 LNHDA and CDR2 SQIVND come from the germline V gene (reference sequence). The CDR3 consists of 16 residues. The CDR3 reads CASTMGTSGATDTQYF. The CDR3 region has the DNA TGTGCCAGTACCATGGGGACTAGCGGCGCAACAGATACGCAGTATTTT.

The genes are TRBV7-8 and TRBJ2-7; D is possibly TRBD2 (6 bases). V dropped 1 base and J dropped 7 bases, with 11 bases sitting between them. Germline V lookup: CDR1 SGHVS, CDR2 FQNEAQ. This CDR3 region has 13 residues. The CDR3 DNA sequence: TGTGCCAGCAGCTTAGGTGGAGGGTGGGAGCAGTACTTC. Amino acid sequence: CASSLGGGWEQYF.

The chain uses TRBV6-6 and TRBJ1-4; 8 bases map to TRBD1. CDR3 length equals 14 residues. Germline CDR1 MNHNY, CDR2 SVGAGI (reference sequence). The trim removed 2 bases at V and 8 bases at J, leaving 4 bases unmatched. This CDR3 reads CASSYRDRSEKLFF. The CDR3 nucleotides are TGTGCCAGCAGTTACCGGGACAGGTCGGAAAAACTGTTTTTT.

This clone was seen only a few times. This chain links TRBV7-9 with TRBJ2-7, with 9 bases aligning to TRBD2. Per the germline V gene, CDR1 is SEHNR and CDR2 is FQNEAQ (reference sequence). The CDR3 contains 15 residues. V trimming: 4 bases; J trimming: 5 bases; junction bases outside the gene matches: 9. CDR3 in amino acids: CASSSSAGGPHEQYF. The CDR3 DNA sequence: TGTGCCAGCAGCTCTTCCGCGGGAGGGCCCCACGAGCAGTACTTC.

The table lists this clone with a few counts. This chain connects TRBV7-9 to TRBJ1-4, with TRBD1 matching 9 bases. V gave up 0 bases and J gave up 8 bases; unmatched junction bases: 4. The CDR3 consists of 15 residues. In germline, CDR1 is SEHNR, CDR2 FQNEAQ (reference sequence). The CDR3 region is CASSLAGTGIEKLFF. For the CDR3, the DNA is TGTGCCAGCAGCTTAGCCGGGACAGGGATCGAAAAACTGTTTTTT.

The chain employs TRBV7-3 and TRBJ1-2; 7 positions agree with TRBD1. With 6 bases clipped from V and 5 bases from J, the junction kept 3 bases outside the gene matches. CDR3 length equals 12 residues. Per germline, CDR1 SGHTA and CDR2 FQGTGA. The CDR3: CASRTTGYGYTF. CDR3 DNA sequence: TGTGCCAGCAGGACGACAGGGTATGGCTACACCTTC. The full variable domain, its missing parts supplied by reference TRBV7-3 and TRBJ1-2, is GAGVSQTPSNKVTEKGKYVELRCDPISGHTALYWYRQSLGQGPEFLIYFQGTGAADDSGLPNDRFFAVRPEGSVSTLKIQRTERGDSAVYLCASRTTGYGYTFGSGTRLTVV.

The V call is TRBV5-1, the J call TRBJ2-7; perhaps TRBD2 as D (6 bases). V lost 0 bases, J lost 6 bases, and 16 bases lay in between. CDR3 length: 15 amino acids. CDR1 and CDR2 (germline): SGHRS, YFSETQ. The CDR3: CASSLASQTAGEQYF. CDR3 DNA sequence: TGCGCCAGCAGCTTGGCCTCTCAGACAGCGGGCGAGCAGTACTTC. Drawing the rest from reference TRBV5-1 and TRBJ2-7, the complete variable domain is KAGVTQTPRYLIKTRGQQVTLSCSPISGHRSVSWYQQTPGQGLQFLFEYFSETQRNKGNFPGRFSGRQFSNSRSEMNVSTLELGDSALYLCASSLASQTAGEQYFGPGTRLTVT.